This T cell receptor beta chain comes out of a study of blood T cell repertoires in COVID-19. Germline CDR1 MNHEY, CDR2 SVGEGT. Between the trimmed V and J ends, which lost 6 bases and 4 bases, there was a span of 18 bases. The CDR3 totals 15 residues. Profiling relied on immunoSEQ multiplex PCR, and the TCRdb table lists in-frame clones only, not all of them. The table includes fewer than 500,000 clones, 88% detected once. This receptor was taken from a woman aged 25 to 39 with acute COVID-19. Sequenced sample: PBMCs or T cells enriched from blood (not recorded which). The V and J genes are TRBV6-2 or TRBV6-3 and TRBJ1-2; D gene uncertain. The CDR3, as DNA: TGTGCCAGCAGCCTCCCCTCTATCGGTCGCTATGGCTACACCTTC. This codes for CASSLPSIGRYGYTF.